This T cell receptor beta chain was found in a study of a mutant IDH1 vaccine in newly diagnosed glioma. The time point here: baseline, week 1 (first vaccination visit). The treatment is: pre-vaccination baseline after standard-of-care therapy. Donors' newly diagnosed IDH1-mutant WHO grade 3 or 4 astrocytomas lacked nuclear ATRX. Clones were sequenced by immunoSEQ multiplex PCR, and TCRdb holds only the in-frame ones, with some missing. Of tens of thousands of clones listed, around 85% are singletons. The CDR3 loop spans 14 amino acids. The germline CDR1 and CDR2 sequences are ENHRY and SYGVKD. J was trimmed by 2 bases and V by 7 bases; bases with no gene match: 7.

The chain has TRBV10-3 and TRBJ2-7, with 8 bases identical to TRBD1. Here the sequenced sample was PBMCs, taken from a glioma patient treated with radiotherapy, temozolomide or both. This clonotype originated in a woman in her forties with glioma. Here the CDR3 reads CAINPGTGPYEQYF. In DNA, the CDR3 is TGTGCCATCAACCCCGGGACAGGACCCTACGAGCAGTACTTC.